These 17 T cell receptor beta chains were all obtained from the same sample, sequenced in a study of blood T cell repertoires in COVID-19. Using immunoSEQ multiplex PCR, the repertoire was profiled, and TCRdb retains in-frame clones only, with some absent. Seen here are 250,000 to 300,000 clones, 70% to 90% observed once, and the top ten hold less than 15%. The material sequenced was peripheral blood. The receptors stem from a woman in her 30s with COVID-19, enrolled during active disease.

The rearrangement joins TRBV2 to TRBJ2-3, with TRBD2 identical over 8 bases. Germline CDR1 SNHLY, CDR2 FYNNEI. The CDR3 covers 16 residues. V shed 1 base and J 5 bases; nucleotides not matched to a gene: 8. Here the CDR3 reads CASSEGTGGAIDTQYF. CDR3 in DNA: TGTGCCAGCAGTGAAGGGACGGGGGGGGCTATAGATACGCAGTATTTT. Drawing the rest from reference TRBV2 and TRBJ2-3, the complete variable domain is EPEVTQTPSHQVTQMGQEVILRCVPISNHLYFYWYRQILGQKVEFLVSFYNNEISEKSEIFDDQFSVERPDGSNFTLKIRSTKLEDSAMYFCASSEGTGGAIDTQYFGPGTRLTVL.

The chain carries TRBV19 and TRBJ2-7; D perhaps matches TRBD2 (6 bases). The CDR3 totals 14 residues. Trimming removed 6 bases at V and 2 bases at J, with 14 bases between. Germline CDR1 reads LNHDA; CDR2 reads SQIVND (reference sequence). The CDR3 loop reads CASSPRDGTYEQYF. In DNA form, the CDR3 reads TGTGCCAGTAGCCCGCGGGACGGAACCTACGAGCAGTACTTC.

The rearrangement links TRBV11-2 to TRBJ1-4, with unresolved D. Per germline, CDR1 SGHAT and CDR2 FQNNGV. The CDR3 extends over 15 amino acids. V lost 5 bases and J lost 9, with 19 bases in between. CDR3 amino acids: CASSGLRRRMKKLFF. As DNA, the CDR3 is TGTGCCAGCAGCGGTCTCAGGAGGCGTATGAAAAAACTGTTTTTT.

The chain recombines TRBV27 with TRBJ2-1; 11 positions match TRBD1. V trimming: 5 bases; J trimming: 1 base; junction bases outside the gene matches: 7. This CDR3 spans 17 amino acids. The germline V gene has CDR1 MNHEY and CDR2 SMNVEV (reference sequence). The CDR3 loop reads CASSPGTGGLSYNEQFF. The CDR3 nucleotides read TGTGCCAGCAGTCCCGGGACAGGGGGTCTTTCCTACAATGAGCAGTTCTTC.

The chain links TRBV27 to TRBJ1-2, with unresolved D. The CDR3 consists of 15 residues. Trimming took off 3 bases at V and 3 bases at J, with 14 bases between the two ends. Germline V gene sequence: CDR1 MNHEY, CDR2 SMNVEV (reference sequence). CDR3 nucleotide sequence: TGTGCCAGCAGTTTTGGACTCCCCGGGGACTATGGCTACACCTTC. Amino acids: CASSFGLPGDYGYTF.

V and J are TRBV5-1 and TRBJ2-5; D may be TRBD1 (5 bases). The CDR3 loop spans 14 amino acids. Germline CDR1 reads SGHRS; CDR2 reads YFSETQ. V lost 4 bases and J lost 5, with 15 bases in between. The CDR3 region is CASSPRARVETQYF. In DNA, the CDR3 is TGCGCCAGCAGCCCCAGGGCCCGTGTGGAGACCCAGTACTTC.

The gene calls are TRBV5-5 and TRBJ2-1, with D possibly being TRBD2 (6 bases). The CDR3 sequence is 15 residues long. Trimming cost V 2 bases and J 2 bases, with 11 bases left between them. Germline V CDR1 and CDR2: SGHKS, YYEKEE (reference sequence). The CDR3 DNA reads TGTGCCAGCAGCTTAGTAGGCGGGACCTACAATGAGCAGTTCTTC. Its protein is CASSLVGGTYNEQFF.

The chain uses TRBV10-3 and TRBJ2-1, with 9 positions matching TRBD2. CDR1 is ENHRY, CDR2 SYGVKD, per germline. The V segment lost 6 bases and the J segment 7 bases; nucleotides outside the gene matches: 1. The CDR3 has 12 residues. The CDR3 coding sequence is TGTGCCATCAGCGGACTAGCGAATGAGCAGTTCTTC. Translation: CAISGLANEQFF.

V is TRBV30 and J is TRBJ1-2, with D unclear. Trimming removed 0 bases from V and 2 bases from J, with 7 bases in between. Germline loops: CDR1 GTSNPN, CDR2 SVGIG (reference sequence). CDR3 length: 13 amino acids. DNA of the CDR3: TGTGCCTGGAGTGTACGGTTAAACTATGGCTACACCTTC. Residues: CAWSVRLNYGYTF.

This clone came up a few times. CDR3 residues: CASSLDIRRLAGGPPEQFF. CDR3 coding DNA: TGTGCCAGCAGCTTAGATATCCGGAGACTAGCGGGGGGGCCCCCTGAGCAGTTCTTC. J is TRBJ2-1 and V is TRBV7-9, with 14 bases that match TRBD2. Trimming removed 1 base from V and 9 bases from J; junction bases left unmatched: 14. Germline values: CDR1 SEHNR, CDR2 FQNEAQ (reference sequence). The CDR3 contains 19 residues.

This rearrangement joins TRBV28 to TRBJ1-2; TRBD1 matches at 8 bases. Per germline, CDR1 MDHEN and CDR2 SYDVKM. The V gene end was trimmed by 6 bases and the J gene end by 4 bases; junction bases not matched to a gene: 7. This CDR3 region has 14 residues. The CDR3: CASRFQGAPYGYTF. CDR3 nucleotide sequence: TGTGCCAGCAGGTTCCAGGGGGCCCCCTATGGCTACACCTTC.

The chain uses TRBV13 and TRBJ2-7; 8 bases map to TRBD1. V lost 6 bases, J lost 2 bases, and 6 bases stayed unmatched. CDR1 PRHDT and CDR2 FYEKMQ come from the germline V gene (reference sequence). This CDR3 spans 14 amino acids. The CDR3 bases are TGTGCCAGCAGAACGACAGGGGCCCCCTACGAGCAGTACTTC. It is translated as CASRTTGAPYEQYF.

The rearrangement joins TRBV27 to TRBJ1-6, with a tentative D call TRBD1 (6 bases). Germline V gene data show CDR1 as MNHEY and CDR2 as SMNVEV (reference sequence). This CDR3 has 17 residues. Trimming pared 6 bases from V and 10 bases from J, leaving 25 bases between. The CDR3 bases are TGTGCCAGCAGACCGAACGCGAGCCCAGGGGAATGGTCACCCCTCCACTTT. It is translated as CASRPNASPGEWSPLHF.

This chain joins TRBV2 and TRBJ1-2, with 8 positions matching TRBD1. The ends lost 7 bases at V and 4 bases at J; junction bases unmatched: 5. This CDR3 contains 13 residues. Looked up from germline, CDR1 is SNHLY and CDR2 is FYNNEI. The CDR3 DNA follows: TGTGCCAGCACAGGGGGCGCGGGCTATGGCTACACCTTC. Encoded protein: CASTGGAGYGYTF. The full variable domain, completed using reference TRBV2 and TRBJ1-2, is EPEVTQTPSHQVTQMGQEVILRCVPISNHLYFYWYRQILGQKVEFLVSFYNNEISEKSEIFDDQFSVERPDGSNFTLKIRSTKLEDSAMYFCASTGGAGYGYTFGSGTRLTVV.

This chain links TRBV4-1 with TRBJ1-2; TRBD1 matches 7 bases. From germline, CDR1 is MGHRA and CDR2 YSYEKL. The CDR3 is made up of 13 amino acids. J was trimmed by 4 bases and V by 4 bases; bases with no gene match: 3. The CDR3 loop is CASSPDRAYGYTF. CDR3 DNA sequence: TGCGCCAGCAGCCCAGACAGGGCCTATGGCTACACCTTC.

The chain recombines TRBV7-7 with TRBJ2-2; no clear D. Germline V lookup: CDR1 SSHAT, CDR2 FNYEAQ (reference sequence). V lost 5 bases to trimming and J lost 1 base, with 14 bases between them. The CDR3 spans 16 residues. The CDR3 DNA follows: TGTGCCAGCAGCCCTACTGCCGCCGTGAACACCGGGGAGCTGTTTTTT. This encodes CASSPTAAVNTGELFF.

This chain links TRBV20-1 with TRBJ1-5; perhaps TRBD1 as D (5 bases). Per germline, CDR1 DFQATT and CDR2 SNEGSKA (reference sequence). Trimming took 3 bases from V and 7 from J, leaving 19 bases between them. The CDR3 is 15 amino acids. The CDR3, as DNA: TGCAGTGCTAGTCAACGGGGGAGGGGTGGGCAGCCCCAGCATTTT. Translating gives CSASQRGRGGQPQHF.